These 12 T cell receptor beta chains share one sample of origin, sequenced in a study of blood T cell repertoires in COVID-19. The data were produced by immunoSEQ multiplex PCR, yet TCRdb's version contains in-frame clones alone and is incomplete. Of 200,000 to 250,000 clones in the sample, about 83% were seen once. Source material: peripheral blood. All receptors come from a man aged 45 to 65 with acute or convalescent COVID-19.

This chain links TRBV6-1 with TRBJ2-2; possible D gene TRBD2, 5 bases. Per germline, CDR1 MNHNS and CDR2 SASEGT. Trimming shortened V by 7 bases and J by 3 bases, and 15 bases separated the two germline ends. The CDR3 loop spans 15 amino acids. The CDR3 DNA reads TGTGCCAGCACCCCGGGATTTTGGGACACCGGGGAGCTGTTTTTT. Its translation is CASTPGFWDTGELFF.

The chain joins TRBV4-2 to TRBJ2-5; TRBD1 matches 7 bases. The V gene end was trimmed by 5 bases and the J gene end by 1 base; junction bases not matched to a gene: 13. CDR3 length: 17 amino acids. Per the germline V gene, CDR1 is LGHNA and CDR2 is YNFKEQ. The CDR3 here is CASSSWATGTAQETQYF. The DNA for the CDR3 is TGTGCCAGCAGCTCCTGGGCTACCGGGACAGCCCAAGAGACCCAGTACTTC.

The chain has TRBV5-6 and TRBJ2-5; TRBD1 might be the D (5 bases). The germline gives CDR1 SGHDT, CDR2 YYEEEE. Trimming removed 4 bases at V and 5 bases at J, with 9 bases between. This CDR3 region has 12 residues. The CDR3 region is CASSDSWETQYF. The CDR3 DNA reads TGTGCCAGCAGCGACAGCTGGGAGACCCAGTACTTC.

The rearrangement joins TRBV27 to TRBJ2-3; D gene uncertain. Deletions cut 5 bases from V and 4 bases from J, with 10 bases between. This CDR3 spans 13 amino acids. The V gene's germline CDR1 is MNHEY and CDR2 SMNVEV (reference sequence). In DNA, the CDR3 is TGTGCCAGCAGTCGGGTGTACTCAGATACGCAGTATTTT. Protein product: CASSRVYSDTQYF.

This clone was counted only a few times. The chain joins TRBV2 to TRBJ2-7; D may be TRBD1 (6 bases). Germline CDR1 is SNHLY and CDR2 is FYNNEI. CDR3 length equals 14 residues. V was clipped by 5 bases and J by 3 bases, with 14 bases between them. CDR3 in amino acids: CASSMDRGFYEQYF. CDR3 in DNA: TGTGCCAGCAGTATGGACAGAGGTTTCTACGAGCAGTACTTC. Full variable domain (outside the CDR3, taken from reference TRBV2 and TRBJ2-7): EPEVTQTPSHQVTQMGQEVILRCVPISNHLYFYWYRQILGQKVEFLVSFYNNEISEKSEIFDDQFSVERPDGSNFTLKIRSTKLEDSAMYFCASSMDRGFYEQYFGPGTRLTVT.

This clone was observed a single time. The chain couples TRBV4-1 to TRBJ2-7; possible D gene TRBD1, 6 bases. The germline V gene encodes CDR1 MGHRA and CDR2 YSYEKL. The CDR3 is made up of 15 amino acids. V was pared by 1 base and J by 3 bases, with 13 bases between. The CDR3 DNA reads TGCGCCAGCAGCCAAGTTAGCAGGGGAAACTACGAGCAGTACTTC. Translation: CASSQVSRGNYEQYF.

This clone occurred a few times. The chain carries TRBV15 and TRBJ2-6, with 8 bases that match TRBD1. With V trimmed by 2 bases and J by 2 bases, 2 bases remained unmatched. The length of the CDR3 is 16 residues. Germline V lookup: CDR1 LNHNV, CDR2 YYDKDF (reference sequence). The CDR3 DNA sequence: TGTGCCACCAGCAGAACGGACAGGGCTGGGGCCAACGTCCTGACTTTC. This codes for CATSRTDRAGANVLTF. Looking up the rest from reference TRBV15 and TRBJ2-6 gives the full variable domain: DAMVIQNPRYQVTQFGKPVTLSCSQTLNHNVMYWYQQKSSQAPKLLFHYYDKDFNNEADTPDNFQSRRPNTSFCFLDIRSPGLGDTAMYLCATSRTDRAGANVLTFGAGSRLTVL.

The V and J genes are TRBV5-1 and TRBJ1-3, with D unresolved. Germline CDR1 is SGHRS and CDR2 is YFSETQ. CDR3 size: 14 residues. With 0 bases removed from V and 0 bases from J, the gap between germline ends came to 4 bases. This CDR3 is CASSLGYSGNTIYF. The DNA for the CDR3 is TGCGCCAGCAGCTTGGGCTACTCTGGAAACACCATATATTTT.

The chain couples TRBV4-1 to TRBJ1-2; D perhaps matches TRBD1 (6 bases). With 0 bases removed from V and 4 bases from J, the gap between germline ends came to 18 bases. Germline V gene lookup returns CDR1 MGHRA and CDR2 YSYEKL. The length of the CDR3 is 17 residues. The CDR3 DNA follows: TGCGCCAGCAGCCAAGAAGGGTTCGACAGGTTGGCCTATGGCTACACCTTC. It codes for CASSQEGFDRLAYGYTF.

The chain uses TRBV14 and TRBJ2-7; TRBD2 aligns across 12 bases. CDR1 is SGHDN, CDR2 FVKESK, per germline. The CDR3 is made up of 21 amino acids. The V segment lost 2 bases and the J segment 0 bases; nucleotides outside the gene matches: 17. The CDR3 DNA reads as TGTGCCAGCAGCCAAATAATTAGGGGTACTAGCGGGAGGCACCGCTCCTACGAGCAGTACTTC. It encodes CASSQIIRGTSGRHRSYEQYF. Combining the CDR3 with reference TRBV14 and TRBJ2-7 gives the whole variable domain EAGVTQFPSHSVIEKGQTVTLRCDPISGHDNLYWYRRVMGKEIKFLLHFVKESKQDESGMPNNRFLAERTGGTYSTLKVQPAELEDSGVYFCASSQIIRGTSGRHRSYEQYFGPGTRLTVT.

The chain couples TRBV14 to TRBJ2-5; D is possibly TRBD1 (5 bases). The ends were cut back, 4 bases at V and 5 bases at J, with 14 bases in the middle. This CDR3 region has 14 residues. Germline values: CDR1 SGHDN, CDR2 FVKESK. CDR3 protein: CASSRLRGRETQYF. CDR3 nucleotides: TGTGCCAGCAGCCGGTTAAGGGGTCGGGAGACCCAGTACTTC.

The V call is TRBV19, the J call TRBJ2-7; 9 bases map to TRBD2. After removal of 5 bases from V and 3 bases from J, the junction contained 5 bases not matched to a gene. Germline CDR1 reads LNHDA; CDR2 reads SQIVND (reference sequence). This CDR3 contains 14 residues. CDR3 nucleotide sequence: TGTGCCAGTAGTCGCGGGAGGGCGGGCTACGAGCAGTACTTC. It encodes CASSRGRAGYEQYF.